These T cell receptor beta chains were read from a single sample in a study of cytomegalovirus exposure and HLA in healthy donors. The table came from immunoSEQ multiplex PCR; TCRdb's copy has only in-frame clones and leaves some out. The data hold roughly 87,000 clones, with 79% observed a single time. Source material: PBMCs. The receptor source for this set is a woman aged 35 to 49 in good health and CMV-seropositive. Both conserved end residues are part of each CDR3. The D gene is left open where the match is weak. Clone size is shown for a subset of rows, as once, few, many or a class of expanded clone.

abundance | j_gene | d_gene | v_gene | CDR3nt | CDR3aa
- | TRBJ2-3 | TRBD2 | TRBV7-8 | TGTGCCAGCAGCTTACCCCGACTAGCGGGCACAGATACGCAGTATTTT | CASSLPRLAGTDTQYF
- | TRBJ2-7 | - | TRBV28 | TGTGCCAGCACCGGGACACCTAGCTACGAGCAGTACTTC | CASTGTPSYEQYF
- | TRBJ2-7 | TRBD1 | TRBV7-9 | TGTGCCAGCCGACAGGGTACCTACGAGCAGTACTTC | CASRQGTYEQYF
- | TRBJ1-1 | - | TRBV27 | TGTGCCAGCACTTCGACAGGCTACACTGAAGCTTTCTTT | CASTSTGYTEAFF
- | TRBJ2-3 | - | TRBV6-1 | TGTGCCAGCAGTGGAGGTCGGGAAATTGGCGCAGATACGCAGTATTTT | CASSGGREIGADTQYF
- | TRBJ1-1 | - | TRBV5-1 | TGCGCCAGCAGTGGGGCTTGGAACACTGAAGCTTTCTTT | CASSGAWNTEAFF
- | TRBJ2-3 | - | TRBV7-7 | TGTGCTAGCAGCTTATTTCCGGGAGCAGATACGCAGTATTTT | CASSLFPGADTQYF
- | TRBJ2-7 | TRBD1 | TRBV10-3 | TGTGCCACCCAGGACAGGGGGTACGAGCAGTACTTC | CATQDRGYEQYF
few | TRBJ1-3 | - | TRBV5-1 | TGCGCCAGCAGCTCCCCGGGGTCTGGAAACACCATATATTTT | CASSSPGSGNTIYF
- | TRBJ2-1 | TRBD2 | TRBV7-2 | TGTGCCAGCAGCTTATATTGGCGCGGGACTAGCGGAGCCGATGAGCAGTTCTTC | CASSLYWRGTSGADEQFF
- | TRBJ2-5 | - | TRBV6-5 | TGTGCCAGCAGTTACGGGTCGCACGCACAAGAGGCCCAGTACTTC | CASSYGSHAQEAQYF
few | TRBJ1-6 | TRBD1 | TRBV19 | TGTGCCAGTAGTCCGACAGGGTTTAATTCACCCCTCCACTTT | CASSPTGFNSPLHF
- | TRBJ1-4 | - | TRBV5-5 | TGTGCCAGCAGCTTGGAACGTCAGCGGGGCGAAAAACTGTTTTTT | CASSLERQRGEKLFF
- | TRBJ1-1 | - | TRBV6-5 | TGTGCCAGCACCCCGGTCGTGAACACTGAAGCTTTCTTT | CASTPVVNTEAFF
- | TRBJ2-6 | - | TRBV9 | TGTGCCAGCAGCGACCGACAGATCTCTGGGGCCAACGTCCTGACTTTC | CASSDRQISGANVLTF
- | TRBJ2-3 | TRBD2 | TRBV5-6 | TGTGCCAGCAGCCTCCTACCAGCGGGGGGGCCGGGGGATACGCAGTATTTT | CASSLLPAGGPGDTQYF
- | TRBJ1-1 | - | TRBV7-8 | TGTGCCAGCAGCTTAGCGTCTAGGGGAAGCACTGAAGCTTTCTTT | CASSLASRGSTEAFF
- | TRBJ1-2 | TRBD1 | TRBV2 | TGTGCCAGCAGTCCCGGACAGGGGTATGGCTACACCTTC | CASSPGQGYGYTF
- | TRBJ1-2 | - | TRBV20-1 | TGCAGTGCCCTTCGGGGATATGGCTACACCTTC | CSALRGYGYTF
- | TRBJ2-7 | TRBD1 | TRBV2 | TGTGCCGGGACAGGGGAGGGTTACGAGCAGTACTTC | CAGTGEGYEQYF
few | TRBJ2-7 | - | TRBV5-8 | TGTGCCAGCAGCAATCTAGGGGCTGCCGAATATTACGAGCAGTACTTC | CASSNLGAAEYYEQYF
- | TRBJ2-2 | TRBD2 | TRBV19 | TGTGCCAGTTCCCGACTAGCGGGAGGGCTTAACACCGGGGAGCTGTTTTTT | CASSRLAGGLNTGELFF
- | TRBJ1-2 | - | TRBV7-3 | TGTGCCAGCAGCACGGGGGGTGGGGATGGCTACACCTTC | CASSTGGGDGYTF
- | TRBJ2-7 | TRBD2 | TRBV5-8 | TGTGCCAGCAGCCTACTAGCGGGGGACTTC | CASSLLAGDF
- | TRBJ1-4 | TRBD1 | TRBV7-2 | TGTGCCAGCAGCAGACAGGGAAGTAGAGCTAATGAAAAACTGTTTTTT | CASSRQGSRANEKLFF
- | TRBJ2-3 | - | TRBV7-6 | TGTGCCAGCAGCTACGACAGTGGAACAGATACGCAGTATTTT | CASSYDSGTDTQYF
- | TRBJ2-3 | TRBD2 | TRBV19 | TGTGCCAGTAGTCACCTGGGACTAGCGGACACAGATACGCAGTATTTT | CASSHLGLADTDTQYF
- | TRBJ2-7 | - | TRBV6-5 | TGTGCCAGCAGCCTCGACGTCGGACAGACCTACGAGCAGTACTTC | CASSLDVGQTYEQYF
- | TRBJ1-2 | TRBD1 | TRBV28 | TGTGCCAGCAGTTCGGGCGGACAGGGACACTATGGCTACACCTTC | CASSSGGQGHYGYTF
- | TRBJ1-3 | TRBD1 | TRBV7-9 | TGTGCCAGCAGCTTAACGGGACAGCTCTCTGGAAACACCATATATTTT | CASSLTGQLSGNTIYF
- | TRBJ2-5 | - | TRBV28 | TGTGCCAGCAGTTTTTTCAGGGGTGAAGAGACCCAGTACTTC | CASSFFRGEETQYF
- | TRBJ2-7 | - | TRBV5-8 | TGTGCCAGCAGCTTGATGGACAGTCGAAAGGTAGACGAGCAGTACTTC | CASSLMDSRKVDEQYF
- | TRBJ2-5 | TRBD1 | TRBV6-5 | TGTGCCAGCAGTTATTCGGGACAGGGGTTCCGAGAGACCCAGTACTTC | CASSYSGQGFRETQYF
- | TRBJ1-4 | - | TRBV7-9 | TGTGCCACTCGCCCACAGGGTTCGAATGAAAAACTGTTTTTT | CATRPQGSNEKLFF
- | TRBJ2-5 | TRBD2 | TRBV4-3 | TGCGCCAGCAGCCCCTTTGGGGCGGGAGGGCAAGAGACCCAGTACTTC | CASSPFGAGGQETQYF
once | TRBJ1-5 | - | TRBV6-4 | TGTGCCAGCAGTGACGAGGGTGGACAGCCCCAGCATTTT | CASSDEGGQPQHF
once | TRBJ2-7 | TRBD1 | TRBV5-1 | TGCGCCAGCAGCTTGGTTGGGACAGGGGCAAGGGAGCAGTACTTC | CASSLVGTGAREQYF
- | TRBJ2-2 | - | TRBV27 | TGTGCCAGCAATAAGTTCGGGGGAAAGGACACCGGGGAGCTGTTTTTT | CASNKFGGKDTGELFF
few | TRBJ1-1 | TRBD1 | TRBV19 | TGTGCCACCGTGACAGGGCTGAACACTGAAGCTTTCTTT | CATVTGLNTEAFF
- | TRBJ2-7 | TRBD2 | TRBV2 | TGTGCCAGCAGCGGAGTAGCGGGGGCCTACGAGCAGTACTTC | CASSGVAGAYEQYF
- | TRBJ2-3 | - | TRBV2 | TGTGCCACCTCGACTAGCACAGATACGCAGTATTTT | CATSTSTDTQYF
- | TRBJ1-2 | - | TRBV6-1 | TGTGCCAGCAGTGAAGCATCGAACAGCCCCGCTGGCTACACCTTC | CASSEASNSPAGYTF
- | TRBJ2-3 | - | TRBV5-5 | TGTGCCAGCAGCTTGTCCCCAACAGATACGCAGTATTTT | CASSLSPTDTQYF
- | TRBJ2-7 | TRBD1 | TRBV11-3 | TGTGCCAGCAGCTACCGACAGGGTGTACTCTACGAGCAGTACTTC | CASSYRQGVLYEQYF
- | TRBJ2-1 | TRBD2 | TRBV29-1 | TGCAGCGGCGGGACTAGCAGGGGTGATGAGCAGTTCTTC | CSGGTSRGDEQFF
- | TRBJ1-5 | - | TRBV18 | TGTGCCAGCTCATCCCGGGGGGAATATAGCAATCAGCCCCAGCATTTT | CASSSRGEYSNQPQHF
- | TRBJ2-7 | TRBD2 | TRBV30 | TGTGCCTGGAGTTTAAGCGGGGGGGCGGACGAGCAGTACTTC | CAWSLSGGADEQYF
- | TRBJ2-5 | TRBD2 | TRBV10-1 | TGCGCCAGCAGTGAGTCGACTAGCGGGAGTGTAGAGACCCAGTACTTC | CASSESTSGSVETQYF
- | TRBJ2-7 | TRBD1 | TRBV5-6 | TGTGCCAGCAGCATACCGGGACAGGGGACCCAATACGAGCAGTACTTC | CASSIPGQGTQYEQYF
few | TRBJ1-1 | TRBD1 | TRBV5-1 | TGCGCCAGCAGCTTTTTGCCAGGGACAGGCACTGAAGCTTTCTTT | CASSFLPGTGTEAFF
- | TRBJ1-2 | - | TRBV6-1 | TGTGCCAGCAGTGAGACACCGGGAAGGAGGGATGGCTACACCTTC | CASSETPGRRDGYTF
few | TRBJ2-5 | TRBD1 | TRBV6-6 | TGTGCCAGCAGCTACGGACAGGGGGAGACCCAGTACTTC | CASSYGQGETQYF
- | TRBJ2-3 | TRBD2 | TRBV5-1 | TGCGCCAGCAGCATCGGGACTAGCGGGAGGGCCCTGACAGATACGCAGTATTTT | CASSIGTSGRALTDTQYF
- | TRBJ2-1 | TRBD1 | TRBV9 | TGTGCCAGCAGCCCTTACAGGGGTAGCTCCTACAATGAGCAGTTCTTC | CASSPYRGSSYNEQFF
- | TRBJ2-5 | - | TRBV21-1 | TGTGCCAGCAGCAACTTCACTAGCGGGAAAGAGACCCAGTACTTC | CASSNFTSGKETQYF
- | TRBJ1-2 | - | TRBV10-3 | TGTGCCATCAGTGAGTCGGGCTTGTCAGGGCGTATAAAGGGCTACACCTTC | CAISESGLSGRIKGYTF
- | TRBJ1-2 | TRBD1 | TRBV2 | TGTGCCCGACCCGGACAGGGGAAGTATGGCTACACCTTC | CARPGQGKYGYTF
- | TRBJ2-3 | - | TRBV25-1 | TGTGCCAGCAGTGGAGACACAGATACGCAGTATTTT | CASSGDTDTQYF
few | TRBJ2-1 | TRBD2 | TRBV29-1 | TGCAGCGTTGAAGATTTGGCGGGAGTAGGCCGCGTTGGTGAGCAGTTCTTC | CSVEDLAGVGRVGEQFF